This TCR beta chain was observed in a study of blood T cells in healthy people across ages. It was with a sample-barcoded 5' primer and a J-beta primer mix that a second PCR of roughly 7 to 12 cycles was run. MiXCR, run by TCRdb on the 5' RACE reads, gives a single entry per CDR3 protein. The sample lists hundreds of thousands of distinct CDR3 sequences, around a quarter occurring once. General study points: Aged donors had fewer naive CD4+ cells and lower diversity than long-lived donors.

Per germline, CDR1 SGHRS and CDR2 YFSETQ. CDR3 length equals 11 residues. V was trimmed by 6 bases and J by 3 bases, leaving 6 bases between them. The sample providers were healthy Caucasian people from Russia, aged about 6 to 95. A word on this clonotype: What it binds is unknown.

These data were also filed under a second study, of T cells of mothers and their children. That study reports: Maternal samples each gave over 10 million TCR beta CDR3 reads, and child samples about 3 million each.

Sequencing input: blood. This chain joins TRBV5-1 and TRBJ2-5; D not certain. This receptor was obtained from a boy younger than 18 in good health. The CDR3 nucleotides read TGCGCCAGCACCGTGAAAGAGACCCAGTACTTC. Its translation: CASTVKETQYF.